What follows are 13 T cell receptor beta chains derived from one specimen sequenced in a study of cytomegalovirus exposure and HLA in healthy donors. 13 Jbeta primers and 60 Vbeta primers were used for the PCR. Only in-frame clones appear in the TCRdb table, and some are missing; sequencing was by immunoSEQ multiplex PCR. The sample shows some 150,000 clones, roughly 80% of them seen only once. The material sequenced was PBMCs. The receptor source for this set is a woman aged 25 to 45 in good health and CMV-seropositive.

In its sample, this clone was seen a few times. The V and J genes are TRBV9 and TRBJ2-2, with a possible D match to TRBD2 (7 bases). This CDR3 is 18 amino acids long. CDR1 SGDLS and CDR2 YYNGEE come from the germline V gene. With 4 bases removed from V and 9 bases from J, the gap between germline ends came to 28 bases. The CDR3: CASSSPAGALPSSRELFF. The CDR3 DNA is TGTGCCAGCAGCTCCCCGGCGGGGGCCCTACCTAGTTCCCGGGAGCTGTTTTTT.

The V gene is TRBV4-3, the J gene TRBJ1-4; the D is unclear. The V end lost 0 bases, the J end lost 17 bases, and 19 bases lay between the germline ends. Germline-derived CDR1 and CDR2 are LGHNA and YSLEER. This CDR3 has 14 amino acids. CDR3 in amino acids: CASSQEGSETPRFF. As DNA, the CDR3 is TGCGCCAGCAGCCAAGAGGGCTCCGAGACACCACGCTTTTTT.

This clone was observed once. J is TRBJ2-3 and V is TRBV4-3, with D tentatively TRBD2 (6 bases). Germline V lookup: CDR1 LGHNA, CDR2 YSLEER. CDR3 length equals 15 residues. The V end lost 4 bases, the J end lost 0 bases, and 11 bases lay between the germline ends. The CDR3 protein is CASSPRGASTDTQYF. The CDR3 DNA reads TGCGCCAGCAGCCCTCGCGGGGCTAGCACAGATACGCAGTATTTT.

This rearrangement joins TRBV4-3 to TRBJ2-3; D unclear. Trimming took 0 bases from V and 4 from J, leaving 5 bases between them. This CDR3 spans 13 amino acids. Germline-derived CDR1 and CDR2 are LGHNA and YSLEER. In nucleotides, the CDR3 is TGCGCCAGCAGCCAAGATCTCGCAGATACGCAGTATTTT. Translating gives CASSQDLADTQYF.

This sequence joins TRBV7-8 and TRBJ2-7, with TRBD1 matching 9 bases. Per the germline V gene, CDR1 is SGHVS and CDR2 is FQNEAQ. There are 14 residues in the CDR3. Germline trimming cut 2 bases from V and 3 bases from J; bases unmatched to any gene: 2. For the CDR3, the DNA is TGTGCCAGCAGCTTAACGACAGGGGGCTACGAGCAGTACTTC. Amino acids: CASSLTTGGYEQYF.

For the CDR3, the DNA is TGTGCCAGCAGTGCCACCTTCGGTACCCTCTATGGCTACACCTTC. Protein: CASSATFGTLYGYTF. The chain is built from TRBV6-1 and TRBJ1-2; D gene uncertain. Trimming took off 4 bases at V and 4 bases at J, with 16 bases between the two ends. The length of the CDR3 is 15 residues. Germline CDR1 is MNHNS and CDR2 is SASEGT.

The V gene is TRBV28, the J gene TRBJ2-7, with a possible D match to TRBD2 (6 bases). Germline CDR1 and CDR2: MDHEN and SYDVKM. The V and J ends lost 2 bases and 5 bases respectively, with 7 bases between them. This CDR3 has 12 residues. CDR3 bases: TGTGCCAGCAGTTTAGCGGGGAACGAGCAGTACTTC. The encoded protein is CASSLAGNEQYF.

The chain employs TRBV27 and TRBJ1-1, with TRBD1 as a possible D gene (6 bases). Trimming took off 8 bases at V and 1 base at J, with 11 bases between the two ends. Germline assignment: CDR1 MNHEY and CDR2 SMNVEV (reference sequence). The CDR3 runs 13 residues. As DNA, the CDR3 is TGTGCCAGCTCCTTAGGGGGGAACACTGAAGCTTTCTTT. This gives the protein CASSLGGNTEAFF.

The rearrangement joins TRBV4-2 to TRBJ1-2, with a possible D match to TRBD1 (6 bases). The CDR3 spans 13 residues. Germline V gene sequence: CDR1 LGHNA, CDR2 YNFKEQ. Trimming cost V 2 bases and J 7 bases, with 11 bases left between them. This CDR3 reads CASSQHRVAGYTF. The CDR3 coding sequence is TGTGCCAGCAGCCAACACAGGGTCGCTGGCTACACCTTC.

This clone was counted between two and nine times. This chain links TRBV14 with TRBJ2-1, with D tentatively TRBD1 (5 bases). Germline CDR1 SGHDN, CDR2 FVKESK. CDR3 length: 15 residues. The V gene lost 5 bases and the J gene lost 1 base, with 12 bases spanning the gap. Here the CDR3 reads CASSNPRQSYNEQFF. In nucleotides, the CDR3 is TGTGCCAGCAGCAACCCGAGACAGTCCTACAATGAGCAGTTCTTC.

V is TRBV7-9 and J is TRBJ2-1; D is unresolved. The CDR3 spans 13 residues. The germline V and J ends were trimmed by 3 bases and 12 bases, with 15 bases remaining between them. In germline, CDR1 is SEHNR, CDR2 FQNEAQ (reference sequence). CDR3 residues: CASSLGPLLAQFF. CDR3 coding DNA: TGTGCCAGCAGCTTGGGCCCCCTCCTTGCGCAGTTCTTC.

The J gene is TRBJ2-7, the V gene TRBV27; D is perhaps TRBD2 (5 bases). CDR3 length: 14 amino acids. CDR1 is MNHEY and CDR2 is SMNVEV in the germline V gene (reference sequence). V lost 5 bases and J 2 bases, leaving 13 bases between the germline ends. The CDR3 loop reads CASSPLASTYEQYF. CDR3 nucleotide sequence: TGTGCCAGCAGTCCCCTAGCCAGCACCTACGAGCAGTACTTC.

This clone was seen a few times. This chain connects TRBV6-4 to TRBJ2-1; 11 bases are a match to TRBD2. Germline CDR1 MRHNA, CDR2 SNTAGT. V was pared by 2 bases and J by 6 bases, with 6 bases of the junction left unmatched. CDR3 length: 16 residues. CDR3 residues: CASSDPSGGPFNEQFF. As DNA, the CDR3 is TGTGCCAGCAGTGACCCTAGCGGGGGGCCCTTCAATGAGCAGTTCTTC.